This entry lists 21 T cell receptor beta chains sequenced from one sample in a study of T cells in Graves' hyperthyroidism and ophthalmopathy. RNA transcripts gave rise to amplified TCR beta CDR3 regions. HTBI primers were used for first-round RT-PCR of the TCR CDR3. TCRdb re-called the multiplex PCR reads with MiXCR, one entry per CDR3 protein. Among 410,000 or so distinct CDR3 sequences listed, around 15% were seen once. What was sequenced was blood. The receptor set was obtained from a man younger than 30 with Graves' ophthalmopathy.

In this sample, this clonotype turned up a few times. This may come from a read error, since a much larger clone is one base off. The chain recombines TRBV7-2 with TRBJ1-5, with 7 positions matching TRBD1. The V gene end was trimmed by 4 bases and the J gene end by 7 bases; junction bases not matched to a gene: 10. CDR3 length equals 15 residues. Germline V gives CDR1 SGHTA, CDR2 FQGNSA. The CDR3 nucleotides are TGTGCCAGCAGCTCAGATTGGGCAGGGGGACAGCCCCAGCATTTT. Encoded protein: CASSSDWAGGQPQHF.

This clonotype was counted many times. The CDR3 loop is CSASLLAGGNEQFF. In DNA form, the CDR3 reads TGCAGTGCTAGCTTACTAGCGGGGGGCAATGAGCAGTTCTTC. The rearrangement joins TRBV20-1 to TRBJ2-1, with 12 bases lining up with TRBD2. The germline V gene has CDR1 DFQATT and CDR2 SNEGSKA (reference sequence). The CDR3 extends over 14 amino acids. V lost 3 bases and J lost 6; bases outside the gene matches: 3.

The rearrangement joins TRBV7-9 to TRBJ1-2; D is perhaps TRBD1 (5 bases). The CDR3 is 16 amino acids. V was shortened by 5 bases and J by 9 bases, with 25 bases between the two germline ends. Germline-derived CDR1 and CDR2 are SEHNR and FQNEAQ (reference sequence). CDR3 nucleotide sequence: TGTGCCAGCAGCCCAGGAATCGGGCAGGGAGGTTTCCGCTACACCTTC. Amino acid sequence: CASSPGIGQGGFRYTF.

V and J are TRBV6-6 and TRBJ1-5; D is ambiguous. V gave up 2 bases and J gave up 0 bases, with 5 bases separating them. Germline lookup yields CDR1 MNHNY and CDR2 SVGAGI (reference sequence). The CDR3 spans 14 residues. The CDR3 is CASSYRVSNQPQHF. DNA for the CDR3: TGTGCCAGCAGTTACAGGGTTAGCAATCAGCCCCAGCATTTT.

This clonotype was observed a few times. The chain has TRBV4-2 and TRBJ2-1, with D possibly being TRBD2 (7 bases). Germline V CDR1 and CDR2: LGHNA, YNFKEQ. V dropped 1 base and J dropped 2 bases, with 15 bases sitting between them. CDR3 length: 17 residues. The CDR3 coding sequence is TGTGCCAGCAGCCAAGTGGGGGGGGACACAGCCTACAATGAGCAGTTCTTC. Protein: CASSQVGGDTAYNEQFF.

At least ten counts were recorded for this clonotype. The CDR3 loop is CASRGTGMNTGELFF. The CDR3 DNA reads TGTGCCAGCAGGGGGACAGGGATGAACACCGGGGAGCTGTTTTTT. The J gene is TRBJ2-2, the V gene TRBV12-3 or TRBV12-4, with 9 positions matching TRBD1. CDR3 size: 15 residues. After removal of 6 bases from V and 1 base from J, the junction contained 3 bases not matched to a gene.

This clonotype came up many times. The chain joins TRBV12-3 or TRBV12-4 to TRBJ1-6; tentatively, D is TRBD1 (6 bases). Between the trimmed V and J ends, which lost 5 bases and 9 bases, there was a span of 14 bases. The CDR3 covers 14 residues. The CDR3 here is CASSSSGGASPLHF. CDR3 nucleotides: TGTGCCAGCAGTAGTTCGGGGGGCGCTTCACCCCTCCACTTT.

There are many counts of this clonotype. This chain joins TRBV6-2 or TRBV6-3 and TRBJ2-5, with TRBD2 identical over 7 bases. CDR3 size: 15 residues. V trimming: 1 base; J trimming: 5 bases; junction bases outside the gene matches: 7. CDR1 MNHEY and CDR2 SVGEGT come from the germline V gene. The CDR3 nucleotides read TGTGCCAGCAGTTACTTCGGGGAGGGTGGTGAGACCCAGTACTTC. Translated: CASSYFGEGGETQYF.

This clonotype showed up many times. The V call is TRBV11-3, the J call TRBJ1-2; TRBD1 might be the D (6 bases). CDR3 length equals 13 residues. Trimming removed 5 bases at V and 4 bases at J, with 11 bases between. CDR1 is SGHNT and CDR2 is YENEEA in the germline V gene. CDR3 residues: CASSRQELYGYTF. The CDR3 region has the DNA TGTGCCAGCAGCCGACAGGAGCTCTATGGCTACACCTTC.

A few counts support this clonotype. The chain carries TRBV6-5 and TRBJ2-1; 8 bases are a match to TRBD1. J lost 8 bases, V lost 1 base, and 7 bases had no gene match. Germline loops: CDR1 MNHEY, CDR2 SVGAGI. CDR3 length equals 15 residues. In DNA form, the CDR3 reads TGTGCCAGCAGTTACTGGCAGGGGGCTTTCTATGAGCAGTTCTTC. As protein: CASSYWQGAFYEQFF.

This clonotype was observed at least ten times. CDR3: CASSLYNTGELFF. CDR3 DNA sequence: TGTGCCAGCAGTTTATACAACACCGGGGAGCTGTTTTTT. This chain joins TRBV27 and TRBJ2-2; no firm D call. The CDR3 length is 13 residues. V lost 1 base and J 2 bases, leaving 2 bases between the germline ends. Germline values: CDR1 MNHEY, CDR2 SMNVEV (reference sequence).

This clonotype turned up a few times. The chain recombines TRBV6-5 with TRBJ2-5, with D perhaps TRBD2 (5 bases). The germline V gene encodes CDR1 MNHEY and CDR2 SVGAGI. The CDR3 consists of 18 residues. Trimming took off 0 bases at V and 5 bases at J, with 22 bases between the two ends. The CDR3, as DNA: TGTGCCAGCAGTTACTCGAGCGCCTCGTATCCGGGGTACGAGACCCAGTACTTC. It translates to CASSYSSASYPGYETQYF.

This clonotype was found many times. This chain links TRBV11-3 with TRBJ2-7, with unresolved D. Germline V gene lookup returns CDR1 SGHNT and CDR2 YENEEA. V dropped 4 bases and J dropped 5 bases, with 18 bases sitting between them. CDR3 size: 15 residues. This chain's CDR3 is CASSSGPTPPHEQYF. CDR3 sequence (DNA): TGTGCCAGCAGCTCCGGACCGACACCCCCCCACGAGCAGTACTTC.

This clonotype was detected only a few times. This sequence joins TRBV7-9 and TRBJ2-5; 8 nucleotides align to TRBD1. The ends lost 4 bases at V and 5 bases at J; junction bases unmatched: 6. Germline V gene data show CDR1 as SEHNR and CDR2 as FQNEAQ (reference sequence). The CDR3 consists of 14 residues. As DNA, the CDR3 is TGTGCCAGCAGCTCTAGGACAGGGAGGGAGACCCAGTACTTC. Translating gives CASSSRTGRETQYF.

This clonotype was recorded many times. The chain has TRBV7-9 and TRBJ2-5, with D possibly TRBD1 on 6 matching bases. V lost 5 bases and J lost 4, with 14 bases in between. The CDR3 totals 14 residues. Germline V CDR1 and CDR2: SEHNR, FQNEAQ (reference sequence). CDR3 amino acids: CASSHDQGSETQYF. CDR3 bases: TGTGCCAGCAGCCACGACCAGGGGTCAGAGACCCAGTACTTC. Combining the CDR3 with reference TRBV7-9 and TRBJ2-5 gives the whole variable domain DTGVSQNPRHKITKRGQNVTFRCDPISEHNRLYWYRQTLGQGPEFLTYFQNEAQLEKSRLLSDRFSAERPKGSFSTLEIQRTEQGDSAMYLCASSHDQGSETQYFGPGTRLLVL.

Worth noting for this clonotype: A much larger clone differs by one base, so this may be a read error. This chain links TRBV6-2 or TRBV6-3 with TRBJ2-7; no clear D gene. The V gene's germline CDR1 is MNHEY and CDR2 SVGEGT. The CDR3 is 13 residues long. The CDR3 region is CASSPRHIYAQYF. The DNA for the CDR3 is TGTGCCAGCAGTCCGCGACACATCTACGCGCAGTACTTC.

In this sample, this clonotype turned up many times. This chain links TRBV7-6 with TRBJ2-7, with 10 bases fitting TRBD1. Germline-derived CDR1 and CDR2 are SGHVS and FNYEAQ. The ends lost 4 bases at V and 6 bases at J; junction bases unmatched: 24. The CDR3 runs 20 residues. CDR3: CASSSALGEGQGRELREQYF. CDR3 DNA: TGTGCCAGCAGCTCAGCCTTAGGCGAGGGACAGGGGAGAGAACTACGCGAGCAGTACTTC.

This clonotype has a count of ten or more. This chain uses TRBV7-3 with TRBJ2-1, with D tentatively TRBD1 (5 bases). There are 15 residues in the CDR3. The ends were cut back, 1 base at V and 6 bases at J, with 13 bases in the middle. The germline CDR1 and CDR2 sequences are SGHTA and FQGTGA. CDR3 nucleotide sequence: TGTGCCAGCAGCTTAAAAGGGTATGGGGCCAATGAGCAGTTCTTC. Its translation: CASSLKGYGANEQFF.

This clonotype has ten or more counts. The chain has TRBV28 and TRBJ2-2, with a weak D call TRBD2 (6 bases). CDR3 size: 16 residues. CDR1 is MDHEN, CDR2 SYDVKM, per germline. Trimming cost V 6 bases and J 3 bases, with 17 bases left between them. This CDR3 reads CASSPLGRRDTGELFF. CDR3 sequence (DNA): TGTGCCAGCAGCCCCCTAGGCAGGAGGGACACCGGGGAGCTGTTTTTT.

This clonotype has only a few counts. The rearrangement links TRBV19 to TRBJ2-5; no firm D call. The CDR3 totals 12 residues. The germline V gene encodes CDR1 LNHDA and CDR2 SQIVND (reference sequence). Between the trimmed V and J ends, which lost 5 bases and 10 bases, there was a span of 14 bases. CDR3 nucleotides: TGTGCCAGTAGTTTCCCCGGGCAGGTCCAGTACTTC. Translating it yields CASSFPGQVQYF.

The table lists this clonotype with a few counts. The J gene is TRBJ2-7, the V gene TRBV27; D might be TRBD1 (6 bases). This CDR3 has 14 residues. Germline CDR1 and CDR2: MNHEY and SMNVEV (reference sequence). Between the trimmed V and J ends, which lost 3 bases and 7 bases, there was a span of 16 bases. CDR3 sequence: CASSFGTREREQYF. The CDR3, as DNA: TGTGCCAGCAGTTTCGGGACAAGGGAGAGGGAGCAGTACTTC.